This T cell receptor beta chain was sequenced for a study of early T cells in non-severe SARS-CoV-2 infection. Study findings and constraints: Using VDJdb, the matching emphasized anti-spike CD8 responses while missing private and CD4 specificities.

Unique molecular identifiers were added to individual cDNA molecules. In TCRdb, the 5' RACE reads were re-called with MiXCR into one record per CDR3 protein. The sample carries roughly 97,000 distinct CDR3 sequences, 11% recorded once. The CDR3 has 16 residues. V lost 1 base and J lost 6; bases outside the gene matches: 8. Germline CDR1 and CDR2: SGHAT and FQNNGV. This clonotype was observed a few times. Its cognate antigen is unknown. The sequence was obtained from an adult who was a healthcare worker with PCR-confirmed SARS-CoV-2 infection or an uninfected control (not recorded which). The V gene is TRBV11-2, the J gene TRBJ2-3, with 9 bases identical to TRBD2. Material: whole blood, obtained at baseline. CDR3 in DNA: TGTGCCAGCAGCTTAGTGTGGACTAGCGAGAGGGATACGCAGTATTTT. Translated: CASSLVWTSERDTQYF.